These 22 T cell receptor beta chains came from one sample sequenced in a study of blood T cell repertoires in COVID-19. Only in-frame clones appear in the TCRdb table, and some are missing; sequencing was by immunoSEQ multiplex PCR. The sample shows 200,000 or so clones, roughly nine tenths of them seen only once. Specimen: PBMCs or T cells enriched from blood (not recorded which). These receptors all come from a woman younger than 35 in a cohort exposed to, infected with or recovered from COVID-19 (not recorded which).

The sample holds one count of this clone. The chain combines TRBV5-1 with TRBJ2-3; 8 nucleotides match TRBD2. From germline, CDR1 is SGHRS and CDR2 YFSETQ. The CDR3 consists of 14 residues. V was pared by 4 bases and J by 1 base, with 2 bases of the junction left unmatched. CDR3 coding DNA: TGCGCCAGCAGCGCGACTAGCGGCACAGATACGCAGTATTTT. It is translated as CASSATSGTDTQYF.

The chain combines TRBV10-1 with TRBJ2-1; 10 bases are a match to TRBD2. Germline trimming cut 8 bases from V and 7 bases from J; bases unmatched to any gene: 11. Germline CDR1 reads WNHNN; CDR2 reads SYGVQD (reference sequence). This CDR3 comprises 15 residues. This chain's CDR3 is CASSPSGGFQNEQFF. The CDR3 DNA reads TGCGCCAGCTCTCCTAGCGGGGGATTTCAGAATGAGCAGTTCTTC.

This chain connects TRBV29-1 to TRBJ1-2; D is unresolved. The CDR3 has 14 residues. Germline V gives CDR1 SQVTM, CDR2 ANQGSEA. V was trimmed by 3 bases and J by 4 bases, leaving 15 bases between them. CDR3 region: CSVERHIAPYGYTF. The CDR3 DNA reads as TGCAGCGTTGAGAGACACATCGCGCCCTATGGCTACACCTTC. Filled out from reference TRBV29-1 and TRBJ1-2, the complete variable domain reads SAVISQKPSRDICQRGTSLTIQCQVDSQVTMMFWYRQQPGQSLTLIATANQGSEATYESGFVIDKFPISRPNLTFSTLTVSNMSPEDSSIYLCSVERHIAPYGYTFGSGTRLTVV.

J is TRBJ2-1 and V is TRBV9, with unresolved D. The CDR3 length is 15 residues. Germline loops: CDR1 SGDLS, CDR2 YYNGEE. Trimming took off 0 bases at V and 0 bases at J, with 7 bases between the two ends. In DNA form, the CDR3 reads TGTGCCAGCAGCGTAGGAGGTTACTCCTACAATGAGCAGTTCTTC. Amino acid sequence: CASSVGGYSYNEQFF.

This chain links TRBV3-1 (or the pseudogene TRBV3-2) with TRBJ1-5; no reliable D call. The CDR3 sequence is 13 residues long. Deletions cut 0 bases from V and 9 bases from J, with 9 bases between. Per the germline V gene, CDR1 is LGHDT and CDR2 is YNNKEL (reference sequence). CDR3 loop: CASSQDYGLPQHF. The CDR3 coding sequence is TGTGCCAGCAGCCAAGATTACGGTTTGCCCCAGCATTTT.

The chain carries TRBV3-1 (or the pseudogene TRBV3-2) and TRBJ2-1, with a weak D call TRBD1 (5 bases). The CDR3 extends over 16 amino acids. V was shortened by 4 bases and J by 5 bases, with 18 bases between the two germline ends. Germline lookup yields CDR1 LGHDT and CDR2 YNNKEL (reference sequence). The CDR3 loop reads CASSPEVRATDNEQFF. Written as DNA, the CDR3 is TGTGCCAGCAGCCCCGAAGTCAGGGCCACAGACAATGAGCAGTTCTTC.

The chain uses TRBV9 and TRBJ2-7, with 10 bases identical to TRBD2. V dropped 0 bases and J dropped 3; count of bases not matched to a gene: 3. Germline loops: CDR1 SGDLS, CDR2 YYNGEE. The CDR3 totals 15 residues. The CDR3 region is CASSVGGLAIYEQYF. As DNA, the CDR3 is TGTGCCAGCAGCGTAGGGGGACTAGCGATCTACGAGCAGTACTTC.

The V call is TRBV5-1, the J call TRBJ1-5, with D possibly being TRBD1 (6 bases). V was shortened by 1 base and J by 0 bases, with 8 bases between the two germline ends. Germline V lookup: CDR1 SGHRS, CDR2 YFSETQ. This CDR3 has 15 residues. The CDR3 loop reads CASSLKGDSNQPQHF. CDR3 coding DNA: TGCGCCAGCAGCTTGAAGGGGGATAGCAATCAGCCCCAGCATTTT.

The genes are TRBV5-1 and TRBJ1-2, with D hard to call. This CDR3 has 14 residues. Germline CDR1 reads SGHRS; CDR2 reads YFSETQ. The germline V and J ends were trimmed by 0 bases and 4 bases, with 10 bases remaining between them. CDR3 amino acids: CASSLEEVRYGYTF. CDR3 nucleotides: TGCGCCAGCAGCTTGGAGGAGGTACGCTATGGCTACACCTTC.

This chain joins TRBV6-5 and TRBJ2-3; the D gene is possibly TRBD1 (6 bases). The CDR3 spans 12 residues. CDR1 MNHEY and CDR2 SVGAGI come from the germline V gene. V shed 6 bases and J shed 5 bases, with 9 bases lying between them. The CDR3 spells CASRSGVDTQYF. CDR3 nucleotide sequence: TGTGCCAGCAGATCAGGGGTAGATACGCAGTATTTT.

This chain uses TRBV4-2 with TRBJ1-6; 10 nucleotides agree with TRBD1. The V gene end was trimmed by 0 bases and the J gene end by 7 bases; junction bases not matched to a gene: 6. The CDR3 consists of 17 residues. Germline lookup yields CDR1 LGHNA and CDR2 YNFKEQ. CDR3 nucleotides: TGTGCCAGCAGCCAAGATAACTGGGACAGGGGCAATTCACCCCTCCACTTT. It is translated as CASSQDNWDRGNSPLHF.

This clone was recorded a few times. The J gene is TRBJ1-4, the V gene TRBV3-1 (or the pseudogene TRBV3-2); TRBD1 aligns across 8 bases. The CDR3 sequence is 16 residues long. Germline lookup yields CDR1 LGHDT and CDR2 YNNKEL (reference sequence). After removal of 0 bases from V and 7 bases from J, the junction contained 7 bases not matched to a gene. CDR3 nucleotides: TGTGCCAGCAGCCAAGACTCAGGGGGCGCGGGTGAAAAACTGTTTTTT. The encoded protein is CASSQDSGGAGEKLFF.

The V and J genes are TRBV11-1 and TRBJ1-2; D unclear. Germline CDR1 and CDR2: SGHAT and FQDESV (reference sequence). This CDR3 is 12 amino acids long. V was pared by 5 bases and J by 7 bases, with 11 bases between. CDR3 residues: CASSQAGFGYTF. The CDR3 DNA sequence: TGTGCCAGCAGCCAAGCGGGGTTTGGCTACACCTTC.

This clone occurred once. The rearrangement links TRBV27 to TRBJ1-2; 7 bases align to TRBD1. The CDR3 length is 14 residues. CDR1 is MNHEY, CDR2 SMNVEV, per germline (reference sequence). The ends lost 5 bases at V and 6 bases at J; junction bases unmatched: 9. CDR3 sequence (DNA): TGTGCCAGCAGTCCCGACAGGGCATCGAATGGCTACACCTTC. It is translated as CASSPDRASNGYTF.

This sequence joins TRBV10-3 and TRBJ1-3; 7 bases map to TRBD1. CDR3 length equals 17 residues. Germline lookup yields CDR1 ENHRY and CDR2 SYGVKD. The trim removed 3 bases at V and 0 bases at J, leaving 8 bases unmatched. This chain's CDR3 is CAISEWAGTDSGNTIYF. In nucleotides, the CDR3 is TGTGCCATCAGTGAATGGGCCGGGACAGACTCTGGAAACACCATATATTTT.

This chain connects TRBV9 to TRBJ1-5; TRBD1 agrees at 8 bases. CDR3 size: 14 residues. V dropped 4 bases and J dropped 7; count of bases not matched to a gene: 7. Germline lookup yields CDR1 SGDLS and CDR2 YYNGEE. The DNA for the CDR3 is TGTGCCAGCAGCCGACAGGGGACGAGACAGCCCCAGCATTTT. It yields the protein CASSRQGTRQPQHF.

The genes are TRBV18 and TRBJ1-1; D remains unclear. V was shortened by 0 bases and J by 0 bases, with 14 bases between the two germline ends. The CDR3 is 17 residues long. CDR1 is KGHSH and CDR2 is LQKENI in the germline V gene. The CDR3 DNA follows: TGTGCCAGCTCACCACCGAGGGCTGGGGTATTGAACACTGAAGCTTTCTTT. Translation gives CASSPPRAGVLNTEAFF.

The genes are TRBV2 and TRBJ1-2; 7 bases agree with TRBD1. The V gene end was trimmed by 7 bases and the J gene end by 2 bases; junction bases not matched to a gene: 7. This CDR3 has 14 residues. Germline V CDR1 and CDR2: SNHLY, FYNNEI. Here the CDR3 reads CASKEDRPNYGYTF. CDR3 DNA: TGTGCCAGCAAAGAGGACAGGCCAAACTATGGCTACACCTTC.

This clone has a handful of counts. CDR3 sequence reads: CASSLGNRNGYTF. The CDR3 nucleotides read TGCGCCAGCAGCTTGGGGAACAGGAATGGCTACACCTTC. The chain combines TRBV5-1 with TRBJ1-2; D possibly corresponds to TRBD1 (5 bases). Germline V gene data show CDR1 as SGHRS and CDR2 as YFSETQ. V was trimmed by 0 bases and J by 6 bases, leaving 9 bases between them. The CDR3 runs to 13 residues.

The chain joins TRBV9 to TRBJ2-3; 9 positions match TRBD2. The CDR3 sequence is 16 residues long. Germline CDR1 and CDR2: SGDLS and YYNGEE. V trimming: 3 bases; J trimming: 0 bases; junction bases outside the gene matches: 5. CDR3 residues: CASSAVAGASTDTQYF. The CDR3 bases are TGTGCCAGCAGCGCCGTAGCGGGAGCTAGCACAGATACGCAGTATTTT.

This clone was observed a few times. The same CDR3 arises from other DNA sequences in this sample as well. The chain carries TRBV6-4 and TRBJ1-1; D remains ambiguous. The length of the CDR3 is 13 residues. Germline V gives CDR1 MRHNA, CDR2 SNTAGT. Between the trimmed V and J ends, which lost 0 bases and 4 bases, there was a span of 6 bases. CDR3 protein: CASSDSLSTEAFF. In nucleotides, the CDR3 is TGTGCCAGCAGTGACTCCTTGAGCACTGAAGCTTTCTTT.

This clone was seen once. This rearrangement joins TRBV28 to TRBJ1-1, with D uncertain. Trimming stripped 7 bases from V and 4 bases from J, with 16 bases between. The germline V gene has CDR1 MDHEN and CDR2 SYDVKM. CDR3 length: 14 residues. The CDR3 spells CASKLGSGLTEAFF. CDR3 nucleotide sequence: TGTGCCAGCAAATTGGGGAGTGGACTCACTGAAGCTTTCTTT.